This T cell receptor (beta chain) was documented in a study of blood T cell repertoires in COVID-19. The V and J ends lost 9 bases and 1 base, in that order; junction bases with no gene match: 5. Germline lookup yields CDR1 MGHDK and CDR2 SYGVNS. The CDR3 has 14 amino acids. Profiling relied on immunoSEQ multiplex PCR, and the TCRdb table lists in-frame clones only, not all of them. The sample has 150,000 to 200,000 clones; 65% to 85% are singletons. The source of this sequence is a human donor with acute or convalescent COVID-19. The donor label of this sample is uncertain. The sequenced material came from peripheral blood. This sequence joins TRBV25-1 and TRBJ2-4; TRBD1 matches at 8 bases. CDR3 coding DNA: TGTGCCAGTACGACAGGGGCGGCCAAAAACATTCAGTACTTC. Residues: CASTTGAAKNIQYF. Looking up the rest from reference TRBV25-1 and TRBJ2-4 gives the full variable domain: EADIYQTPRYLVIGTGKKITLECSQTMGHDKMYWYQQDPGMELHLIHYSYGVNSTEKGDLSSESTVSRIRTEHFPLTLESARPSHTSQYLCASTTGAAKNIQYFGAGTRLSVL.